The sample holds a few counts of the clone carrying this TCR beta chain. Its antigen is not identified. Generated by immunoSEQ multiplex PCR, the TCRdb table keeps only in-frame clones and is missing some. The sample lists over 100,000 clones; roughly 75% were seen once. This record belongs to a study of Ad26.COV2.S vaccination and SARS-CoV-2 variants. Overall study results and limits: Participants given vaccine showed non-spike TCR breadth similar to that of placebo recipients.

The V gene end was trimmed by 7 bases and the J gene end by 7 bases; junction bases not matched to a gene: 5. The V gene's germline CDR1 is MNHNY and CDR2 SVGAGI (reference sequence). The CDR3 consists of 14 residues. The sequence was obtained from a human donor who had recovered from COVID-19. This specimen was peripheral blood, taken after recovery from COVID-19. The chain recombines TRBV6-6 with TRBJ2-4, with 12 bases aligning to TRBD1. CDR3 DNA: TGTGCCAGCAAGAGAGGGACAGGGGGCAACATTCAGTACTTC. Translation: CASKRGTGGNIQYF.